This T cell receptor (beta chain) is drawn from a study of vaccination effects on CD4 cells after COVID-19. Background on the study: Antigen-specific CD4+ T cells expanded by the ViraFEST assay with viral peptide pools were then sequenced.

Culture proceeded for 10 days, and CD4+ T cells were then isolated. IL-2 medium took the place of half the medium on both days 3 and 7. Clones were sequenced by immunoSEQ multiplex PCR, and TCRdb holds only the in-frame ones, with some missing. The repertoire consists of 65,000 to 80,000 clones, with more than 70% occurring once and the leading ten covering around 2.1%. Turning to this clone: What it binds is unknown.

Study findings and constraints: Recruitment yielded few convalescent patients, and the study had no early post-infection timepoints. Within healthy vaccinees, only 1 of 255 vaccine-induced clones displayed cross-reactivity with common cold coronaviruses.

This clonotype was obtained from a human donor who received a COVID-19 vaccine. The sequencing here drew on CD4+ T cells from PBMCs cultured without peptide, taken before COVID-19 vaccination.

For the CDR3, the DNA is TGTGCCAGCAGCCAAGGAGTAGGGACCCCTCTAGGGACCCAGTACTTC. Translated, it gives CASSQGVGTPLGTQYF. The rearrangement uses TRBV14 and TRBJ2-5; D possibly uses TRBD1 or TRBD2 (5 bases each). The V gene lost 1 base and the J gene lost 7 bases, with 19 bases spanning the gap. Germline V gene lookup returns CDR1 SGHDN and CDR2 FVKESK. CDR3 length: 16 amino acids.